This T cell receptor beta chain was identified in a study of blood T cell repertoires in COVID-19. Looking at the study overall: Material from acute and convalescent COVID-19 was sourced from the United States, Italy and Spain. In each case, the material was cDNA or gDNA derived from T cells, B-cell-depleted T cells, or PBMCs.

Recruits, aged roughly 18 to 95 years, lived in 20 to 30 US areas. Cohorts were determined from participant-reported clinical history. Method: immunoSEQ multiplex PCR; TCRdb's copy keeps in-frame clones and lacks some. Of a few hundred thousand clones listed, about 89% are singletons. The ends lost 0 bases at V and 0 bases at J; junction bases unmatched: 1. The CDR3 runs to 16 residues. Germline loops: CDR1 PRHDT, CDR2 FYEKMQ (reference sequence). The sequenced sample consisted of PBMCs or T cells enriched from blood (not recorded which). The sequence was collected from a woman between 40 and 55 years old who had been exposed to COVID-19. V usage is TRBV13 and J usage is TRBJ2-7, with 11 bases matching TRBD2. The CDR3 DNA reads TGTGCCAGCAGCTTAGGGGGACTAGCGGCCTCCTACGAGCAGTACTTC. Its translation is CASSLGGLAASYEQYF.